This entry is about one TCR beta chain. The table came from immunoSEQ multiplex PCR; TCRdb's copy has only in-frame clones and leaves some out. The repertoire holds roughly 660,000 clones, with roughly 90% as singletons. These data come from a study of shared T cell receptors in the human thymus. These data also formed part of another study, on human thymus T cells. That work states: During corrective heart surgery, resections were taken, and the thymus tissue came from them. Related research found strongly overlapping thymic repertoires in unrelated individuals.

Input material: thymocytes. The receptor comes from a boy under two years old with a congenital heart defect.

The CDR3 DNA reads as TGTGCCAGCAGTTTATTGGGCAGGGGGCAGTATTTT. Translating gives CASSLLGRGQYF. The chain employs TRBV28 and TRBJ2-3, with D possibly TRBD1 on 6 matching bases. The V end was cut by 1 base, the J end by 11 bases, with 10 bases between. The CDR3 is 12 amino acids. Germline lookup yields CDR1 MDHEN and CDR2 SYDVKM.